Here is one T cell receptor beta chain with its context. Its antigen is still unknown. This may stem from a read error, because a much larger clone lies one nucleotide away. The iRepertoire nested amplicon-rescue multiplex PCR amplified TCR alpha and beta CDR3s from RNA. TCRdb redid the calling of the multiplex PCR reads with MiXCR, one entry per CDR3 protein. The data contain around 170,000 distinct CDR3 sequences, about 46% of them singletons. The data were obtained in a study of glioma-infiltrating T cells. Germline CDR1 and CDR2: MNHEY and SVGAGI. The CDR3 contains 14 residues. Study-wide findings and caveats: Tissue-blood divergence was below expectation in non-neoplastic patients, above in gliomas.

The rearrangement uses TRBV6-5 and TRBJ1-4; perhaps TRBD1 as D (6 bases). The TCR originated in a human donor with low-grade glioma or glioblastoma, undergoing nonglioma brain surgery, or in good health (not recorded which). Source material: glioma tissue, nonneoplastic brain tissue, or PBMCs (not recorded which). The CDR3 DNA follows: TGTGCCAGCAGACACGACAGGAATAATGGAAAACTGTTTTTT. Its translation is CASRHDRNNGKLFF.